This is a list of T cell receptor beta chains from one sample in a study of T cell responses to AZD1222 COVID-19 vaccine. The assay was immunoSEQ multiplex PCR, and TCRdb's table has in-frame clones only and misses some. The sample has 110,000 to 150,000 clones; 92% are singletons. The sequencing here drew on peripheral blood, taken 28 days after the second AZD1222 dose. Receptor source: an adult who received the AZD1222 COVID-19 vaccine. The CDR3 runs from the conserved cysteine through the conserved F or W. The D gene is left open where the match is weak. Clone size appears in some rows only: once, few, many, or a class for an expanded clone.

D: -
J: TRBJ1-2
V: TRBV2
size: -
DNA: TGTGCCAGCAGTGAGGGGACCCGGCAGGGGAACTATGGCTACACCTTC
CDR3: CASSEGTRQGNYGYTF

D: -
J: TRBJ2-7
V: TRBV10-3
size: once
DNA: TGTGCCTCTGCCAGCGGAAATTACGAGCAGTACTTC
CDR3: CASASGNYEQYF

D: TRBD1
J: TRBJ2-2
V: TRBV28
size: -
DNA: TGTGCCAGCAGGGGTACGGGACAGGGAGGCGGGGAGCTGTTTTTT
CDR3: CASRGTGQGGGELFF

D: -
J: TRBJ1-1
V: TRBV28
size: -
DNA: TGTGCCAGCGCTTATGGCCAGGCGGACAGAGGATTGAACACTGAAGCTTTCTTT
CDR3: CASAYGQADRGLNTEAFF

D: TRBD1
J: TRBJ2-7
V: TRBV28
size: -
DNA: TGTGCCAGCAGTTTATGGACGGGACAGGGGTCGTTCTACGAGCAGTACTTC
CDR3: CASSLWTGQGSFYEQYF

D: TRBD1
J: TRBJ1-2
V: TRBV4-3
size: few
DNA: TGCGCCAGCAGCCAAGGACAGGGGGCGAACTATGGCTACACCTTC
CDR3: CASSQGQGANYGYTF

D: -
J: TRBJ2-6
V: TRBV27
size: once
DNA: TGTGCCAGCAGTTTAAAAGGGTCCGGGGCCAACGTCCTGACTTTC
CDR3: CASSLKGSGANVLTF

D: -
J: TRBJ1-2
V: TRBV3-1/TRBV3-2
size: -
DNA: TGTGCCAGCAGCCAAGATGGCGGGGGATCCCACGGCTACACCTTC
CDR3: CASSQDGGGSHGYTF

D: -
J: TRBJ2-7
V: TRBV4-2
size: many
DNA: TGTGCCAGCAGCCAAGGGGCCCTAGGGGACTCCTACGAGCAGTACTTC
CDR3: CASSQGALGDSYEQYF

D: -
J: TRBJ1-5
V: TRBV7-8
size: -
DNA: TGTGCCAGCAGCTTAGGAGGAGGTTATAGCAATCAGCCCCAGCATTTT
CDR3: CASSLGGGYSNQPQHF